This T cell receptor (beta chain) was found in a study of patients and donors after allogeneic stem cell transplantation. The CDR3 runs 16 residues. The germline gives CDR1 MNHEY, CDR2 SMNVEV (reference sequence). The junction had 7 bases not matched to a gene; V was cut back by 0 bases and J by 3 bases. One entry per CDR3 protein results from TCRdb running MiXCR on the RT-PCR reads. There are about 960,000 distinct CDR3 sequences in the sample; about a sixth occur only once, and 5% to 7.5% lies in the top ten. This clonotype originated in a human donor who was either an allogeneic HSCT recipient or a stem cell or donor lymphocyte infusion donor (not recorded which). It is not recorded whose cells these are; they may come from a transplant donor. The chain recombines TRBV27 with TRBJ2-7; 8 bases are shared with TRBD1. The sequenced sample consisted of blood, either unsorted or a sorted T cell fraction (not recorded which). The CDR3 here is CASSLSGGQGGYEQYF. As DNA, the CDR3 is TGTGCCAGCAGTTTATCGGGTGGACAGGGCGGCTACGAGCAGTACTTC.